The 13 T cell receptor beta chains listed next were all sequenced from one sample in a study of T cells in localized non-small cell lung cancer. Assay used: immunoSEQ multiplex PCR; TCRdb lists only in-frame clones, some missing. The sample records tens of thousands of clones, roughly nine tenths being singletons. The sequenced sample was PBMCs, obtained before any cancer treatment. The receptors originated from a man aged 40 to 70 with stage II lung adenocarcinoma.

This clone was detected only a few times. The chain uses TRBV6-1 and TRBJ2-7; maybe TRBD1 (6 bases). This CDR3 has 18 amino acids. Germline V gene lookup returns CDR1 MNHNS and CDR2 SASEGT. V dropped 0 bases and J dropped 2 bases, with 20 bases sitting between them. CDR3 protein: CASSEARASTGIPYEQYF. The DNA for the CDR3 is TGTGCCAGCAGTGAAGCCAGGGCCTCTACAGGGATCCCCTACGAGCAGTACTTC.

The CDR3 is CASSEGWGRGTEAFF. For the CDR3, the DNA is TGTGCCAGCAGTGAGGGCTGGGGGCGGGGTACTGAAGCTTTCTTT. J is TRBJ1-1 and V is TRBV6-1; possibly TRBD1 for D (6 bases). This CDR3 contains 15 residues. Germline CDR1 is MNHNS and CDR2 is SASEGT. Between the trimmed V and J ends, which lost 3 bases and 5 bases, there was a span of 16 bases.

This sequence joins TRBV5-1 and TRBJ1-1; D remains unclear. The CDR3 spans 13 residues. The germline gives CDR1 SGHRS, CDR2 YFSETQ. V gave up 0 bases and J gave up 0 bases, with 3 bases separating them. The CDR3 spells CASSLGVNTEAFF. In nucleotides, the CDR3 is TGCGCCAGCAGCTTGGGAGTGAACACTGAAGCTTTCTTT. The full variable domain, with the rest looked up from reference TRBV5-1 and TRBJ1-1, is KAGVTQTPRYLIKTRGQQVTLSCSPISGHRSVSWYQQTPGQGLQFLFEYFSETQRNKGNFPGRFSGRQFSNSRSEMNVSTLELGDSALYLCASSLGVNTEAFFGQGTRLTVV.

The chain links TRBV6-5 to TRBJ2-3; possible D gene TRBD2, 5 bases. The CDR3 covers 15 residues. V was pared by 4 bases and J by 2 bases, with 13 bases between. Germline lookup yields CDR1 MNHEY and CDR2 SVGAGI. The CDR3 is CASSFQTTYTDTQYF. In nucleotides, the CDR3 is TGTGCCAGCAGTTTTCAGACTACCTACACAGATACGCAGTATTTT.

The rearrangement joins TRBV27 to TRBJ2-2; tentatively, D is TRBD1 (5 bases). V was pared by 3 bases and J by 4 bases, with 12 bases between. In germline, CDR1 is MNHEY, CDR2 SMNVEV (reference sequence). The CDR3 is made up of 15 amino acids. The CDR3 DNA reads as TGTGCCAGCAGTTTCGAGGCAGGGATCACCGGGGAGCTGTTTTTT. It encodes CASSFEAGITGELFF.

This chain connects TRBV6-5 to TRBJ1-5, with D possibly being TRBD1 (5 bases). The ends were cut back, 2 bases at V and 6 bases at J, with 11 bases in the middle. Germline V CDR1 and CDR2: MNHEY, SVGAGI. The CDR3 has 14 residues. The CDR3 nucleotides read TGTGCCAGCAGTTACGCGGGGGACGGTCAGCCCCAGCATTTT. It translates to CASSYAGDGQPQHF.

This clone is a singleton in its sample. This chain links TRBV6-5 with TRBJ1-2; weak D call: TRBD1 (5 bases). V lost 4 bases, J lost 8 bases, and 11 bases lay in between. CDR3 length equals 12 residues. Germline CDR1 reads MNHEY; CDR2 reads SVGAGI. The CDR3 loop is CASSLGGWGYTF. For the CDR3, the DNA is TGTGCCAGCAGTTTGGGGGGTTGGGGCTACACCTTC.

In this sample, this clone turned up once. The chain is built from TRBV19 and TRBJ2-2; D not certain. Germline V CDR1 and CDR2: LNHDA, SQIVND (reference sequence). V was clipped by 2 bases and J by 2 bases, with 6 bases between them. The CDR3 runs 14 residues. CDR3 nucleotide sequence: TGTGCCAGTAGTATAACGGAAAACACCGGGGAGCTGTTTTTT. This translates into CASSITENTGELFF. The whole variable domain, filled in from reference TRBV19 and TRBJ2-2, reads DGGITQSPKYLFRKEGQNVTLSCEQNLNHDAMYWYRQDPGQGLRLIYYSQIVNDFQKGDIAEGYSVSREKKESFPLTVTSAQKNPTAFYLCASSITENTGELFFGEGSRLTVL.

This clone was seen once. CDR3 region: CASSRTILTGELFF. CDR3 DNA sequence: TGTGCCAGCAGTCGGACAATTCTCACCGGGGAGCTGTTTTTT. The rearrangement uses TRBV27 and TRBJ2-2, with a tentative D call TRBD1 (5 bases). Per germline, CDR1 MNHEY and CDR2 SMNVEV (reference sequence). This CDR3 contains 14 residues. The V gene lost 5 bases and the J gene lost 4 bases, with 11 bases spanning the gap.

This sequence joins TRBV6-5 and TRBJ1-1; 10 nucleotides align to TRBD1. CDR1 is MNHEY, CDR2 SVGAGI, per germline. The CDR3 spans 15 residues. J was trimmed by 5 bases and V by 5 bases; bases with no gene match: 8. The CDR3 loop reads CASSIDRGLWTEAFF. CDR3 nucleotides: TGTGCCAGCAGTATCGACAGGGGGCTATGGACTGAAGCTTTCTTT.

This clone is a singleton in its sample. The V call is TRBV7-8, the J call TRBJ2-7; perhaps TRBD1 as D (5 bases). CDR3 length: 14 residues. Trimming cost V 1 base and J 2 bases, with 9 bases left between them. The V gene's germline CDR1 is SGHVS and CDR2 FQNEAQ. The chain's CDR3 is CASSLVAGTYEQYV. The CDR3 DNA is TGTGCCAGCAGCTTAGTGGCAGGGACCTACGAGCAGTACGTC.

The V gene is TRBV5-1, the J gene TRBJ2-7, with D possibly matching TRBD2 (7 bases). With 0 bases removed from V and 3 bases from J, the gap between germline ends came to 13 bases. The CDR3 runs 15 residues. CDR1 is SGHRS, CDR2 YFSETQ, per germline. CDR3 region: CASSLEGGEVYEQYF. DNA of the CDR3: TGCGCCAGCAGCTTGGAAGGGGGGGAAGTCTACGAGCAGTACTTC.

The chain is built from TRBV5-6 and TRBJ1-4; D may be TRBD1 (5 bases). With 4 bases removed from V and 7 bases from J, the gap between germline ends came to 20 bases. The germline gives CDR1 SGHDT, CDR2 YYEEEE. The CDR3 runs 16 residues. The CDR3 region has the DNA TGTGCCAGCAGCAGCCCGGGTGAATCGGGGGGTGAAAAACTGTTTTTT. Amino acids: CASSSPGESGGEKLFF.